This record covers a single T cell receptor (beta chain). These data belong to a study of blood T cell repertoires in COVID-19. Background on the study: Acute and convalescent COVID-19 samples came from the United States, Italy and Spain. The cDNA or gDNA used as material had been derived from T cells, B-cell-depleted T cells, or PBMCs.

In the original processing: Counts of nucleated cells, estimated from reference gene primer amplification, were obtained. The protocol was immunoSEQ multiplex PCR, while the TCRdb copy is restricted to in-frame clones and leaves out a portion. V and J calls and clone size come straight from that table; D and trimming were deduced from the DNA. Of over 140,000 clones listed, roughly 76% were seen once; the top ten hold roughly 9%. The sequenced sample consisted of peripheral blood. This clonotype originated in a woman aged 45 to 65 with active or convalescent COVID-19.

Here the CDR3 DNA reads TGCGCCAGCAGCTGGGGAGCCGATACGCAGTATTTT. The encoded protein is CASSWGADTQYF. The chain recombines TRBV5-1 with TRBJ2-3; a possible D gene is TRBD2 (5 bases). CDR3 length: 12 amino acids. Germline CDR1 and CDR2: SGHRS and YFSETQ. Trimming pared 3 bases from V and 6 bases from J, leaving 8 bases between.